Sequencing of this T cell receptor beta chain was carried out in a study of blood T cell repertoires in COVID-19. On the study more broadly: COVID-19 samples collected from the United States, Italy and Spain covered acute and convalescent phases. PBMCs, B-cell-depleted T cells, or T cells were the source of the cDNA or gDNA that made up the material.

The CDR3 covers 12 residues. Germline loops: CDR1 SQVTM, CDR2 ANQGSEA. Original handling: Estimates of nucleated cell counts were drawn from the amplification of reference gene primers. Sequencing was performed with immunoSEQ multiplex PCR; in TCRdb, only in-frame clones are kept and a portion is missing. From that table come the V and J calls and clone size; the DNA was used to work out D and trimming. The sample consists of about 100,000 clones, roughly 92% of them appearing once. V is TRBV29-1 and J is TRBJ1-2; 7 bases map to TRBD1. Sequenced: peripheral blood. The source of this sequence is a man aged 65 to 85 with acute or convalescent COVID-19. The CDR3 DNA reads as TGCAGTGCTAGACAGGGTGTAGGGGGCTACACCTTC. It yields the protein CSARQGVGGYTF.